Presented here are 27 T cell receptor beta chains from one specimen sequenced in a study of blood T cell repertoires in COVID-19. Assay: immunoSEQ multiplex PCR; the TCRdb copy retains only in-frame clones and omits some. The table has about 82,000 clones, around four fifths seen once; the top ten hold over 15%. The specimen sequenced was peripheral blood. Every receptor here comes from a man older than 75 with active or convalescent COVID-19.

The rearrangement links TRBV5-1 to TRBJ2-1; maybe TRBD2 (6 bases). Germline values: CDR1 SGHRS, CDR2 YFSETQ. This CDR3 has 15 amino acids. With 4 bases removed from V and 3 bases from J, the gap between germline ends came to 14 bases. CDR3 amino acids: CASSQEGIYYNEQFF. CDR3 DNA sequence: TGCGCCAGCAGCCAGGAGGGGATATACTACAATGAGCAGTTCTTC. The complete variable domain, with remaining parts taken from reference TRBV5-1 and TRBJ2-1, reads KAGVTQTPRYLIKTRGQQVTLSCSPISGHRSVSWYQQTPGQGLQFLFEYFSETQRNKGNFPGRFSGRQFSNSRSEMNVSTLELGDSALYLCASSQEGIYYNEQFFGPGTRLTVL.

As DNA, the CDR3 is TGTGCCAGCAGTCCCCGAGGAGGTTCGGGTATGGCCCAGTACTTC. It translates to CASSPRGGSGMAQYF. The chain combines TRBV6-5 with TRBJ2-5; TRBD2 might be the D (5 bases). CDR3 length: 15 residues. Germline CDR1 reads MNHEY; CDR2 reads SVGAGI. V was trimmed by 5 bases and J by 9 bases, leaving 22 bases between them.

The chain joins TRBV30 to TRBJ1-6; TRBD1 might be the D (6 bases). V was cut by 5 bases and J by 4 bases, with 9 bases left in between. The V gene's germline CDR1 is GTSNPN and CDR2 SVGIG (reference sequence). This CDR3 is built from 13 residues. The CDR3 nucleotides read TGTGCCTGGGGGGGCCCGTATAATTCACCCCTCCACTTT. Its protein product is CAWGGPYNSPLHF.

The chain couples TRBV6-5 to TRBJ2-2; unclear D gene. Per the germline V gene, CDR1 is MNHEY and CDR2 is SVGAGI. V was cut by 5 bases and J by 1 base, with 8 bases left in between. This CDR3 comprises 14 residues. CDR3 in amino acids: CASSNRWNTGELFF. In DNA form, the CDR3 reads TGTGCCAGCAGTAATCGGTGGAACACCGGGGAGCTGTTTTTT.

This chain links TRBV6-5 with TRBJ1-3; TRBD1 agrees at 7 bases. Looked up from germline, CDR1 is MNHEY and CDR2 is SVGAGI. This CDR3 is built from 15 residues. The junction had 5 bases not matched to a gene; V was cut back by 6 bases and J by 0 bases. The DNA for the CDR3 is TGTGCCAGCAGCAAACAGGGGATCTCTGGAAACACCATATATTTT. Amino acid sequence: CASSKQGISGNTIYF.

The DNA of the CDR3 is TGCGCCAGTGGGACAGGAGTTACTGAAGCTTTCTTT. Amino acid sequence: CASGTGVTEAFF. The chain is built from TRBV10-1 and TRBJ1-1; TRBD1 agrees at 8 bases. This CDR3 is 12 amino acids long. V shed 9 bases, J shed 5 bases, and the junction held 5 bases outside the gene matches. The germline CDR1 and CDR2 sequences are WNHNN and SYGVQD (reference sequence).

This clone came up once. This sequence joins TRBV10-3 and TRBJ2-1, with TRBD2 matching over 13 bases. Germline CDR1 and CDR2: ENHRY and SYGVKD. Trimming cost V 7 bases and J 5 bases; bases outside gene matches: 8. The CDR3 totals 16 residues. As DNA, the CDR3 is TGTGCCATCAAAGGGGGACTAGCGGGGATAGACAATGAGCAGTTCTTC. Protein: CAIKGGLAGIDNEQFF.

The rearrangement uses TRBV4-1 and TRBJ1-1, with D possibly TRBD1 on 5 matching bases. The V end lost 0 bases, the J end lost 8 bases, and 22 bases lay between the germline ends. The germline gives CDR1 MGHRA, CDR2 YSYEKL. The CDR3 has 17 amino acids. The CDR3 region has the DNA TGCGCCAGCAGCCAAGATCGAGGCAGGGCAATGGATTCGGAAGCTTTCTTT. This translates into CASSQDRGRAMDSEAFF.

This chain uses TRBV4-1 with TRBJ1-3, with a weak D call TRBD1 (5 bases). CDR1 and CDR2 (germline): MGHRA, YSYEKL. V lost 0 bases and J 6 bases, leaving 9 bases between the germline ends. This CDR3 has 14 residues. CDR3 in amino acids: CASSQDRVVNTIYF. For the CDR3, the DNA is TGCGCCAGCAGCCAAGACAGGGTTGTAAACACCATATATTTT.

This chain connects TRBV6-5 to TRBJ2-5, with TRBD1 matching over 8 bases. The germline CDR1 and CDR2 sequences are MNHEY and SVGAGI. V lost 5 bases and J lost 5; bases outside the gene matches: 10. The CDR3 runs to 15 residues. The CDR3 loop reads CASSPSQGAVETQYF. The CDR3 bases are TGTGCCAGCAGTCCATCTCAGGGGGCCGTCGAGACCCAGTACTTC.

This chain uses TRBV19 with TRBJ1-6; TRBD1 agrees at 10 bases. The CDR3 extends over 14 amino acids. Germline V gene lookup returns CDR1 LNHDA and CDR2 SQIVND (reference sequence). Trimming removed 7 bases from V and 10 bases from J; junction bases left unmatched: 7. The CDR3 DNA reads as TGTGCCAGTACCTCGACAGGGGGCGAGTCACCCCTCCACTTT. It codes for CASTSTGGESPLHF.

This chain links TRBV9 with TRBJ1-4, with D perhaps TRBD1 (5 bases). The V gene's germline CDR1 is SGDLS and CDR2 YYNGEE. The CDR3 consists of 15 residues. V was cut by 3 bases and J by 4 bases, with 13 bases left in between. CDR3: CASSADWGDNEKLFF. CDR3 bases: TGTGCCAGCAGCGCGGATTGGGGGGATAATGAAAAACTGTTTTTT.

This sequence joins TRBV4-1 and TRBJ2-1; 10 bases line up with TRBD2. Germline V gene sequence: CDR1 MGHRA, CDR2 YSYEKL. V dropped 1 base and J dropped 7; count of bases not matched to a gene: 10. The CDR3 has 17 residues. The CDR3 DNA reads as TGCGCCAGCAGCCAAGCCCTGGGGAGTAGCGGGAGGAATGAGCAGTTCTTC. Its translation: CASSQALGSSGRNEQFF.

On this clone itself: The sample holds other DNA sequences that translate to the same CDR3. The V call is TRBV5-1, the J call TRBJ2-3; TRBD1 agrees at 7 bases. CDR3 length: 14 amino acids. Unmatched junction bases numbered 4, after V lost 4 bases and J lost 2 bases. Germline CDR1 SGHRS, CDR2 YFSETQ. The CDR3 DNA is TGCGCCAGCAGCCCCGGGACAGCCACAGATACGCAGTATTTT. Its translation is CASSPGTATDTQYF. The full variable domain, its missing parts supplied by reference TRBV5-1 and TRBJ2-3, is KAGVTQTPRYLIKTRGQQVTLSCSPISGHRSVSWYQQTPGQGLQFLFEYFSETQRNKGNFPGRFSGRQFSNSRSEMNVSTLELGDSALYLCASSPGTATDTQYFGPGTRLTVL.

The chain recombines TRBV24-1 with TRBJ1-2, with 7 bases matching TRBD1. The length of the CDR3 is 12 residues. Unmatched junction bases numbered 1, after V lost 9 bases and J lost 1 base. Germline V gene sequence: CDR1 KGHDR, CDR2 SFDVKD. The CDR3 DNA reads as TGTGCCACCGGGGACAGTAACTATGGCTACACCTTC. It encodes CATGDSNYGYTF.

The rearrangement uses TRBV9 and TRBJ2-4; 7 bases are shared with TRBD2. The ends lost 0 bases at V and 0 bases at J; junction bases unmatched: 9. CDR1 SGDLS and CDR2 YYNGEE come from the germline V gene. The length of the CDR3 is 18 residues. CDR3 region: CASSVGPGLPVAKNIQYF. In DNA, the CDR3 is TGTGCCAGCAGCGTAGGTCCGGGACTACCTGTAGCCAAAAACATTCAGTACTTC.

Note on this clone: Other DNA sequences of this sample code for an identical CDR3. The CDR3 sequence: CASSLVAGSTDTQYF. CDR3 DNA: TGCGCCAGCAGCTTGGTGGCGGGCAGCACAGATACGCAGTATTTT. The gene calls are TRBV5-1 and TRBJ2-3, with D possibly TRBD2 on 5 matching bases. Germline CDR1 and CDR2: SGHRS and YFSETQ. The germline V and J ends were trimmed by 0 bases and 0 bases, with 8 bases remaining between them. There are 15 residues in the CDR3.

This clone was seen a few times. CDR3 residues: CASSPRDSGTDTQYF. CDR3 nucleotide sequence: TGTGCCAGCAGCCCCCGGGACTCGGGAACAGATACGCAGTATTTT. The J gene is TRBJ2-3, the V gene TRBV11-2, with D possibly matching TRBD2 (6 bases). The CDR3 runs 15 residues. CDR1 is SGHAT, CDR2 FQNNGV, per germline. The germline V and J ends were trimmed by 5 bases and 3 bases, with 15 bases remaining between them. The complete variable domain, with remaining parts taken from reference TRBV11-2 and TRBJ2-3, reads EAGVAQSPRYKIIEKRQSVAFWCNPISGHATLYWYQQILGQGPKLLIQFQNNGVVDDSQLPKDRFSAERLKGVDSTLKIQPAKLEDSAVYLCASSPRDSGTDTQYFGPGTRLTVL.

This clone has a single count. The gene calls are TRBV28 and TRBJ1-4, with a possible D match to TRBD1 (6 bases). Per germline, CDR1 MDHEN and CDR2 SYDVKM. This CDR3 is 15 amino acids long. The V gene lost 5 bases and the J gene lost 0 bases, with 10 bases spanning the gap. The CDR3 bases are TGTGCCAGCAGTAATGGGGGCACAACTAATGAAAAACTGTTTTTT. This translates into CASSNGGTTNEKLFF.

The chain has TRBV19 and TRBJ2-7; 12 bases map to TRBD2. This CDR3 has 15 amino acids. Germline-derived CDR1 and CDR2 are LNHDA and SQIVND (reference sequence). V was clipped by 1 base and J by 4 bases; unmatched bases: 2. The CDR3 DNA reads TGTGCCAGTAGTATAGCGACTAGCGGGGGTTACGAGCAGTACGTC. Translated: CASSIATSGGYEQYV.

The V call is TRBV18, the J call TRBJ2-7; 9 nucleotides align to TRBD1. The germline gives CDR1 KGHSH, CDR2 LQKENI. This CDR3 contains 17 residues. V trimming: 1 base; J trimming: 5 bases; junction bases outside the gene matches: 12. The CDR3 loop is CASSPLAAGTGLHEQYV. For the CDR3, the DNA is TGTGCCAGCTCACCACTGGCTGCTGGGACAGGGCTCCACGAGCAGTACGTC.

This clone was detected only once. CDR3 residues: CATSEGGTTIQETQYF. CDR3 nucleotide sequence: TGTGCCACCAGTGAGGGAGGGACAACCATCCAAGAGACCCAGTACTTC. This chain connects TRBV24-1 to TRBJ2-5, with TRBD2 as a possible D gene (7 bases). The germline gives CDR1 KGHDR, CDR2 SFDVKD. Trimming removed 4 bases from V and 1 base from J, with 15 bases in between. The CDR3 is made up of 16 amino acids.

This chain links TRBV6-5 with TRBJ2-2; possible D gene TRBD2, 6 bases. Trimming pared 9 bases from V and 4 bases from J, leaving 15 bases between. Germline V gene sequence: CDR1 MNHEY, CDR2 SVGAGI. This CDR3 spans 14 amino acids. The CDR3 DNA follows: TGTGCCAGTAGCGGCGGAGGCACCACCGGGGAGCTGTTTTTT. This translates into CASSGGGTTGELFF.

This clone has a single count. The chain joins TRBV5-1 to TRBJ2-6, with 9 bases identical to TRBD1. CDR1 is SGHRS, CDR2 YFSETQ, per germline. The CDR3 totals 18 residues. V trimming: 3 bases; J trimming: 1 base; junction bases outside the gene matches: 8. The CDR3 here is CASSSRGTGISGANVLTF. In DNA, the CDR3 is TGCGCCAGCAGCTCCCGAGGGACAGGGATATCTGGGGCCAACGTCCTGACTTTC. Using reference TRBV5-1 and TRBJ2-6 for the parts outside the CDR3, the full variable domain is KAGVTQTPRYLIKTRGQQVTLSCSPISGHRSVSWYQQTPGQGLQFLFEYFSETQRNKGNFPGRFSGRQFSNSRSEMNVSTLELGDSALYLCASSSRGTGISGANVLTFGAGSRLTVL.

The rearrangement uses TRBV5-6 and TRBJ1-3; no definite D call. Germline CDR1 reads SGHDT; CDR2 reads YYEEEE. The ends were cut back, 0 bases at V and 4 bases at J, with 8 bases in the middle. The CDR3 is 14 amino acids. The CDR3 region is CASSLAGGGNTIYF. In nucleotides, the CDR3 is TGTGCCAGCAGCTTGGCGGGTGGCGGAAACACCATATATTTT.

V is TRBV28 and J is TRBJ1-2, with no clear D. V lost 3 bases to trimming and J lost 2 bases, with 4 bases between them. This CDR3 is built from 12 residues. The V gene's germline CDR1 is MDHEN and CDR2 SYDVKM. The CDR3 loop is CASSFLNYGYTF. CDR3 coding DNA: TGTGCCAGCAGTTTCCTAAACTATGGCTACACCTTC.

The chain is built from TRBV7-2 and TRBJ2-1, with 8 nucleotides matching TRBD1. The CDR3 sequence is 15 residues long. V lost 1 base to trimming and J lost 7 bases; unmatched junction nucleotides: 6. From germline, CDR1 is SGHTA and CDR2 FQGNSA. CDR3 DNA: TGTGCCAGCAGCTTAGGACAGGGGAGGCTGAATGAGCAGTTCTTC. Amino acid sequence: CASSLGQGRLNEQFF.